This T cell receptor (beta chain) comes out of a study of blood T cell repertoires in COVID-19. Study-wide background: The samples span acute and convalescent COVID-19 from the United States, Italy and Spain.

Original processing notes: Reference gene primer amplification gave nucleated cell count estimates. Using immunoSEQ multiplex PCR, the repertoire was profiled, and TCRdb retains in-frame clones only, with some absent. V, J and clone size are taken as reported in that table, and D and trimming were inferred from the DNA itself. This table has roughly 280,000 clones, around nine tenths appearing once. Patients in Seattle were enrolled during active infection, then followed longitudinally. This CDR3 has 16 residues. V gave up 3 bases and J gave up 4 bases, with 18 bases separating them. Looked up from germline, CDR1 is LNHDA and CDR2 is SQIVND (reference sequence).

The rearrangement joins TRBV19 to TRBJ2-5; D is perhaps TRBD2 (5 bases). Sequencing was done on a sample of peripheral blood. The origin of this receptor is a woman aged 30 to 39 with COVID-19, enrolled during active disease. The CDR3 coding sequence is TGTGCCAGTAGTATCTCTAGGAGTGTAGGAGGAGAGACCCAGTACTTC. Its protein product is CASSISRSVGGETQYF.